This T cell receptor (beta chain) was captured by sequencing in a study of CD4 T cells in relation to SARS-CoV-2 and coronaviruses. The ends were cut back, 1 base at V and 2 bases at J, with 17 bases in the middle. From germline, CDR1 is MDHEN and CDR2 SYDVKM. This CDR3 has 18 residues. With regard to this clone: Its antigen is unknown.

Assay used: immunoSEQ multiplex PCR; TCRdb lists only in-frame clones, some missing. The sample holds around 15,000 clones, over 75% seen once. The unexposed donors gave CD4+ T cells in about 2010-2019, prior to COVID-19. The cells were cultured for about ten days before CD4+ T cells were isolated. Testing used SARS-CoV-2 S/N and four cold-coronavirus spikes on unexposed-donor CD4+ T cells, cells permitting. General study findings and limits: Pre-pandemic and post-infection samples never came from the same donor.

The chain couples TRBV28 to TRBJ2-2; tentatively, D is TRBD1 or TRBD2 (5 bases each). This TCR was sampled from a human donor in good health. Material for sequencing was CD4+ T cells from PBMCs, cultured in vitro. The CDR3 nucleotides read TGTGCCAGCAGTTTATTCGGCAGGGTGGGGGAAAACACCGGGGAGCTGTTTTTT. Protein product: CASSLFGRVGENTGELFF.